This paragraph reports one T cell receptor beta chain. This clone has a handful of counts. The target of this receptor is not known. No base quality values were provided; no much bigger clone lies one nucleotide off. Collaborating institutions collected whole blood in K2EDTA tubes following their own protocols. For TCRbeta analysis, collaborators shipped samples as frozen whole blood, isolated PBMCs, or DNA extracted from either of those sample types. The CDR3 covers 14 residues, taking in both the cysteine and the phenylalanine. Only the CDR3 DNA stays, 42 bases, in frame from base 1. Trimming at the junction amounts to 4 bases on V and 5 bases on J, and the germline ends lie 12 bases apart. According to the germline V gene (reference sequence), CDR1 reads LGHDT and CDR2 reads YNNKEL. The data belong to a study of blood T cell repertoires in COVID-19 (dated by TCRdb to 2020 to 2022). As for the study more broadly: The collaborator samples originated in the United States, Italy and Spain and spanned the acute and convalescent phases of COVID-19. The prospective study material was composed of cDNA or gDNA derived from T cells, B-cell-depleted T cells, or PBMCs. Subjects who had been exposed to COVID-19, were actively infected with it, or had recovered from it provided the deeply sampled blood TCRbeta repertoires that made up the dataset. The repertoires were released in a freely available public database intended as a resource for research on the immune response to SARS-CoV-2. The samples were drawn from two sources: the first 160 participants of the ongoing ImmuneRACE study, and 1,200 or so subjects contributed by 6 global collaborators. Nearly every sample came with metadata listing a de-identified subject ID, COVID-19 status, age in years and sex. HLA class I and class II types, where available, came from metadata supplied by the sample provider rather than from assay-based typing.

Findings and caveats that apply to the study as a whole: The amount of clinical and demographic metadata varied by source and participant and was provided uncurated.

TCRbeta CDR3 regions were amplified from genomic DNA using the immunoSEQ Assay, a bias-controlled multiplex PCR. The paper's processing steps were these. The number of nucleated cells in each sample was estimated from the amplification of reference gene primers within the assay. Sequence reads were collapsed and filtered to measure the absolute abundance of every unique TCRbeta CDR3 rearrangement. Productive Simpson clonality was computed per sample as the square root of Simpson's diversity index over productive rearrangements. The clones in this table, taken by TCRdb from immuneACCESS, are in-frame only. Not every clone is retained; where verified, under half of the shortfall comes from an unresolved V gene, and the cause of the rest is unknown. For V, J and clone size, that table is used; D and trimming come from the DNA. Within this sample are fewer than 300,000 clones, with about four fifths of them counted one time only. About 5.7% of the sample comes from the top ten.

This clonotype was sampled from a man older than 75 with acute or convalescent COVID-19. The sequencing input was peripheral blood. The sequence is built from TRBV3-1 (or the pseudogene TRBV3-2) and TRBJ2-1, and perhaps TRBD1 as D gene, on 7 matching bases. Here is the DNA: TGTGCCAGCAGCCCGCGGGACAGAGACAATGAGCAGTTCTTC. The encoded protein is CASSPRDRDNEQFF.